Listed here are 7 T cell receptor beta chains from one sample, sequenced in a study of cytomegalovirus exposure and HLA in healthy donors. Researchers ran the PCR with 60 Vbeta and 13 Jbeta primers. Sequencing was performed with immunoSEQ multiplex PCR; in TCRdb, only in-frame clones are kept and a portion is missing. This sample carries about 130,000 clones, about 80% of them seen once, and the ten largest clones take roughly 2.3%. The material sequenced was PBMCs. The receptors shown here come from a man aged 25-45 years in good health and CMV-seronegative.

This clone was observed once. The rearrangement joins TRBV7-9 to TRBJ1-4, with 8 bases fitting TRBD1. The CDR3 is made up of 15 amino acids. Per the germline V gene, CDR1 is SEHNR and CDR2 is FQNEAQ (reference sequence). V trimming: 5 bases; J trimming: 4 bases; junction bases outside the gene matches: 6. The CDR3 coding sequence is TGTGCCAGCAGCCCTGGGGACAGGCTTAATGAAAAACTGTTTTTT. It codes for CASSPGDRLNEKLFF.

This clone was counted once. The junction departs from the called germline gene at one end, perhaps through a read error. The chain joins TRBV5-8 to TRBJ2-5; D may be TRBD1 (6 bases). This CDR3 comprises 13 residues. The germline V gene has CDR1 SGHTS and CDR2 YDEGEE. In nucleotides, the CDR3 is TGTGCCAGCAGCCCGGGACACCAGGAGACCCAGTACTTC. Its protein product is CASSPGHQETQYF.

V usage is TRBV6-5 and J usage is TRBJ2-7, with 9 bases aligning to TRBD2. With 2 bases clipped from V and 2 bases from J, the junction kept 4 bases outside the gene matches. CDR3 length: 15 amino acids. Germline loops: CDR1 MNHEY, CDR2 SVGAGI. CDR3 nucleotides: TGTGCCAGCAGTTACACTAGCGGGTTAACCTACGAGCAGTACTTC. It is translated as CASSYTSGLTYEQYF.

This chain links TRBV5-6 with TRBJ1-5; possibly TRBD1 for D (5 bases). Trimming stripped 3 bases from V and 5 bases from J, with 15 bases between. From germline, CDR1 is SGHDT and CDR2 YYEEEE. This CDR3 has 15 residues. Here the CDR3 reads CASSSARVLYQPQHF. CDR3 DNA: TGTGCCAGCAGCTCGGCCAGGGTACTATATCAGCCCCAGCATTTT.

This clone was seen a few times. V and J are TRBV6-1 and TRBJ1-5, with D possibly being TRBD1 (5 bases). V lost 7 bases to trimming and J lost 4 bases, with 14 bases between them. The CDR3 has 14 residues. From germline, CDR1 is MNHNS and CDR2 SASEGT. The CDR3 spells CASMRGQGNQPQHF. Written as DNA, the CDR3 is TGTGCCAGCATGAGAGGTCAGGGTAATCAGCCCCAGCATTTT.

As for this clone: Other DNA sequences within the sample encode an identical CDR3. V usage is TRBV28 and J usage is TRBJ1-2; 8 nucleotides agree with TRBD1. The germline CDR1 and CDR2 sequences are MDHEN and SYDVKM. The V and J ends lost 3 bases and 7 bases, in that order; junction bases with no gene match: 1. The CDR3 length is 12 residues. CDR3 DNA sequence: TGTGCCAGCAGTTTGCAGGGGGCTGGCTACACCTTC. Protein: CASSLQGAGYTF.

V and J are TRBV5-1 and TRBJ1-4; possibly TRBD1 for D (5 bases). The V end was cut by 0 bases, the J end by 8 bases, with 14 bases between. Looked up from germline, CDR1 is SGHRS and CDR2 is YFSETQ. CDR3 length: 15 residues. The CDR3 reads CASSLDGGSWEKLFF. In DNA, the CDR3 is TGCGCCAGCAGCTTGGACGGGGGGAGCTGGGAAAAACTGTTTTTT.